This is a list of T cell receptor beta chains from one sample in a study of a mutant IDH1 vaccine in newly diagnosed glioma. Sequencing used immunoSEQ multiplex PCR; TCRdb keeps in-frame clones, though not all of them. The profile shows tens of thousands of clones, roughly nine tenths of them singletons. The sample was PBMCs, taken from a glioma patient treated with radiotherapy, temozolomide or both. These receptors all stem from a man between 25 and 39 years old with glioma. The conserved cysteine and the conserved F or W are not part of the CDR3 here. Each record gives: J gene, CDR3 length, clone size, V gene, CDR3 protein. The size of a clone is reported for some rows only, either as once, few or many, or as a class for expanded clones.

J gene: TRBJ2-5
CDR3 length: 13
clone size: NA
V gene: TRBV25-1
CDR3 protein: ASSEGDRGKKTQY

J gene: TRBJ1-1
CDR3 length: 13
clone size: NA
V gene: TRBV5-1
CDR3 protein: ASSSEEGRRTEAF

J gene: TRBJ2-7
CDR3 length: 13
clone size: once
V gene: TRBV19
CDR3 protein: ASSTGARAGYEQY

J gene: TRBJ2-7
CDR3 length: 12
clone size: NA
V gene: TRBV6-6
CDR3 protein: ASRPGDLSYEQY

J gene: TRBJ1-1
CDR3 length: 15
clone size: NA
V gene: TRBV15
CDR3 protein: ATSRPLLTRRGLQAF

J gene: TRBJ2-3
CDR3 length: 13
clone size: NA
V gene: TRBV15
CDR3 protein: ATSRDTDSTDTQY

J gene: TRBJ2-5
CDR3 length: 13
clone size: once
V gene: TRBV6-6
CDR3 protein: ASSYPPRAGETQY

J gene: TRBJ1-6
CDR3 length: 12
clone size: NA
V gene: TRBV2
CDR3 protein: ASRSGWGRSPLH

J gene: TRBJ2-2
CDR3 length: 13
clone size: NA
V gene: TRBV5-4
CDR3 protein: ASSLGGSNTGELF

J gene: TRBJ1-2
CDR3 length: 6
clone size: NA
V gene: TRBV21-1
CDR3 protein: ASSKGV

J gene: TRBJ1-1
CDR3 length: 12
clone size: NA
V gene: TRBV15
CDR3 protein: ATSPWAGPTEAF

J gene: TRBJ2-5
CDR3 length: 12
clone size: NA
V gene: TRBV5-1
CDR3 protein: ASSLEGQVETQY

J gene: TRBJ2-7
CDR3 length: 12
clone size: NA
V gene: TRBV10-3
CDR3 protein: AISDLVAFYEQY

J gene: TRBJ1-6
CDR3 length: 13
clone size: few
V gene: TRBV7-8
CDR3 protein: ASSLPDRGNSPLH

J gene: TRBJ2-7
CDR3 length: 11
clone size: NA
V gene: TRBV29-1
CDR3 protein: SAMGRAAYEQY

J gene: TRBJ1-5
CDR3 length: 11
clone size: NA
V gene: TRBV14
CDR3 protein: ASSQDGEQPQH

J gene: TRBJ2-1
CDR3 length: 13
clone size: NA
V gene: TRBV12-5
CDR3 protein: ASGFGEFSYNEQF

J gene: TRBJ2-5
CDR3 length: 15
clone size: NA
V gene: TRBV4-1
CDR3 protein: ASSQWVGTSGPGTQY

J gene: TRBJ1-1
CDR3 length: 14
clone size: NA
V gene: TRBV11-2
CDR3 protein: ASSPRRGTLRTEAF

J gene: TRBJ2-5
CDR3 length: 13
clone size: NA
V gene: TRBV6-5
CDR3 protein: ASSPLAGQEETQY

J gene: TRBJ2-1
CDR3 length: 13
clone size: NA
V gene: TRBV11-3
CDR3 protein: ASSLGASGFNEQF

J gene: TRBJ2-7
CDR3 length: 9
clone size: NA
V gene: TRBV7-9
CDR3 protein: ASSLDGEQY

J gene: TRBJ1-2
CDR3 length: 11
clone size: NA
V gene: TRBV6-5
CDR3 protein: ASSYSGMGGYT

J gene: TRBJ2-7
CDR3 length: 13
clone size: NA
V gene: TRBV7-2
CDR3 protein: ASSFGHYSSYEQY

J gene: TRBJ1-1
CDR3 length: 12
clone size: NA
V gene: TRBV2
CDR3 protein: ASSGTPGATEAF

J gene: TRBJ2-3
CDR3 length: 12
clone size: NA
V gene: TRBV6-1
CDR3 protein: ASTGASSTDTQY

J gene: TRBJ1-1
CDR3 length: 11
clone size: NA
V gene: TRBV11-2
CDR3 protein: ASSFFRDTEAF

J gene: TRBJ1-4
CDR3 length: 9
clone size: NA
V gene: TRBV19
CDR3 protein: ASSRGEKLF

J gene: TRBJ1-1
CDR3 length: 10
clone size: NA
V gene: TRBV5-1
CDR3 protein: ASSFQGNEAF

J gene: TRBJ2-1
CDR3 length: 13
clone size: NA
V gene: TRBV19
CDR3 protein: ASSGRQGRGNEQF

J gene: TRBJ2-5
CDR3 length: 12
clone size: NA
V gene: TRBV7-2
CDR3 protein: ASSRLRDGETQY